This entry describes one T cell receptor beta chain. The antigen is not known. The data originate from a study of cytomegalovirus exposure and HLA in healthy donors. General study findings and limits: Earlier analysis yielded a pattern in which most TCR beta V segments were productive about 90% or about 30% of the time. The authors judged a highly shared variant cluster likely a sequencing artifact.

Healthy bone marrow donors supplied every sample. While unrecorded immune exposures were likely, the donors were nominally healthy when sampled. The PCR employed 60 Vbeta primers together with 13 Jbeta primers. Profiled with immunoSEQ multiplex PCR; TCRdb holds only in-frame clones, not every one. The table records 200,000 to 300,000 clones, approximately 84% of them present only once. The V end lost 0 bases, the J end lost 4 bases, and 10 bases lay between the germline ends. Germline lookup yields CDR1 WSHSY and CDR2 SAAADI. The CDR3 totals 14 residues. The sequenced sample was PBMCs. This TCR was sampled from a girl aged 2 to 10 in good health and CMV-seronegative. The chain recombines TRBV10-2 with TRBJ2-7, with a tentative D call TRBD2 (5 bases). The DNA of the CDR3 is TGCGCCAGCAGTGAGTCATGGACTTCTTACGAGCAGTACTTC. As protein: CASSESWTSYEQYF.